This T cell receptor (beta chain) emerged from a study of shared clonotypes between healthy human individuals. Study-wide context: Donor composition was a couple of women and three men, aged 18 to 49. Study-level findings and limits: Non-shared clonotypes had lower generation probabilities than clonotypes shared by all four sorted-subset donors. Across subsets, estimated richness was generally greater for naive than for memory populations. Rarefaction demonstrated incomplete sorted-subset sequencing despite large depth.

Profiling relied on immunoSEQ multiplex PCR, and the TCRdb table lists in-frame clones only, not all of them. Among over 850,000 clones, 75% to 85% were seen once, and the ten largest hold roughly 0.62%. V was shortened by 0 bases and J by 4 bases, with 14 bases between the two germline ends. The length of the CDR3 is 16 residues. The germline V gene encodes CDR1 SGHRS and CDR2 YFSETQ. Points on this clone: What it recognizes is unknown.

The sequence derives from a man between 18 and 35 years old in good health. Some clones in this sample may be carry-over from other donors' samples. Sequencing was performed on memory CD4+ T cells from PBMCs. Subset of the sample: CD45RA-negative fraction. The chain combines TRBV5-1 with TRBJ1-3, with D maybe TRBD1 (5 bases). For the CDR3, the DNA is TGCGCCAGCAGCTTGGCACCAGGGACGCTCGGAAACACCATATATTTT. This translates into CASSLAPGTLGNTIYF.